These 18 T cell receptor beta chains came from one sample sequenced in a study of CD8 T cells in ankylosing spondylitis. Via MiXCR, TCRdb re-called the 5' RACE reads, giving one row per CDR3 protein. The sample holds about 800,000 distinct CDR3 sequences, over 9.5% seen once. For these receptors, no antigen is known. Overall study findings and caveats: Within ankylosing spondylitis blood, a TCR beta motif made up of eight highly homologous variants appeared to be characteristic.

Material: blood, either unsorted or a sorted T cell fraction (not recorded which). These TCRs come from a male donor with ankylosing spondylitis.

The chain uses TRBV12-5 and TRBJ1-1; 7 nucleotides match TRBD1. Unmatched junction bases numbered 22, after V lost 4 bases and J lost 2 bases. From germline, CDR1 is LGHNT and CDR2 FRNRAP. The CDR3 is 20 amino acids. The CDR3 coding sequence is TGTGCTAGTGGTTCCGGACGACAGGGAGATAGGGACGACCCAAACACTGAAGCTTTCTTT. Its protein is CASGSGRQGDRDDPNTEAFF.

This chain uses TRBV6-2 or TRBV6-3 with TRBJ2-7; D may match TRBD1 or TRBD2 (5 bases each). V was pared by 4 bases and J by 3 bases, with 13 bases between. The length of the CDR3 is 14 residues. Germline V gene sequence: CDR1 MNHEY, CDR2 SVGEGT. The CDR3 DNA follows: TGTGCCAGCAGTTCACGGGACCCGCTCTACGAGCAGTACTTC. Translation: CASSSRDPLYEQYF.

The J gene is TRBJ1-1, the V gene TRBV25-1; D is perhaps TRBD1 (6 bases). The germline V gene has CDR1 MGHDK and CDR2 SYGVNS. The germline V and J ends were trimmed by 4 bases and 11 bases, with 11 bases remaining between them. The CDR3 is 11 residues long. DNA of the CDR3: TGTGCCAGCAGTGGCAGGGGATCGGCTTTCTTT. This encodes CASSGRGSAFF.

This clonotype was found a few times. V and J are TRBV20-1 and TRBJ2-3, with TRBD1 matching 9 bases. Germline V gene data show CDR1 as DFQATT and CDR2 as SNEGSKA (reference sequence). V was clipped by 1 base and J by 3 bases; unmatched bases: 8. The CDR3 extends over 16 amino acids. The CDR3 nucleotides are TGCAGTGCTAGAGCCCAAGGACAGGGGATTACAGATACGCAGTATTTT. Its protein is CSARAQGQGITDTQYF.

The genes are TRBV20-1 and TRBJ2-1; D remains unclear. Germline lookup yields CDR1 DFQATT and CDR2 SNEGSKA (reference sequence). The CDR3 sequence is 14 residues long. Trimming took off 0 bases at V and 10 bases at J, with 16 bases between the two ends. CDR3 sequence reads: CSARDPTLPAEQFF. The CDR3 DNA follows: TGCAGTGCTAGAGATCCCACCCTGCCGGCGGAGCAGTTCTTC.

This clonotype was seen a few times. The junction departs from germline at one end; a sequencing error may be responsible. The chain links TRBV5-6 to TRBJ1-6; D uncertain. Germline V gives CDR1 SGHDT, CDR2 YYEEEE. This CDR3 has 16 residues. The CDR3 spells CASSQRPSWFNTPLHF. The CDR3 bases are TGTGCCAGCAGCCAGAGACCCTCCTGGTTTAATACACCCCTCCACTTT. Full variable domain (missing parts from reference TRBV5-6 and TRBJ1-6): DAGVTQSPTHLIKTRGQQVTLRCSPKSGHDTVSWYQQALGQGPQFIFQYYEEEERQRGNFPDRFSGHQFPNYSSELNVNALLLGDSALYLCASSQRPSWFNTPLHFGNGTRLTVT.

This clonotype was found a few times. The chain employs TRBV7-6 and TRBJ2-7; no firm D call. V was cut by 5 bases and J by 4 bases, with 9 bases left in between. The CDR3 has 12 residues. Germline CDR1 reads SGHVS; CDR2 reads FNYEAQ. CDR3 coding DNA: TGTGCCAGCAGCCACTATCAATACGAGCAGTACTTC. It codes for CASSHYQYEQYF.

V and J are TRBV7-2 and TRBJ2-5, with D possibly matching TRBD2 (6 bases). The CDR3 spans 13 residues. Trimming stripped 5 bases from V and 5 bases from J, with 12 bases between. Per the germline V gene, CDR1 is SGHTA and CDR2 is FQGNSA. CDR3 sequence: CASSRLVWETQYF. CDR3 nucleotide sequence: TGTGCCAGCAGCCGACTAGTGTGGGAGACCCAGTACTTC.

Only a few counts were recorded for this clonotype. One end of the junction is discordant with germline, which a read error may explain. The rearrangement uses TRBV29-1 and TRBJ2-7; TRBD1 matches at 9 bases. Germline CDR1 and CDR2: SQVTM and ANQGSEA. CDR3 size: 14 residues. The CDR3 DNA reads as TGCAGCGTCGAAGGACCGGGACAGGGTGGCGAGCAGTACTTC. Amino acid sequence: CSVEGPGQGGEQYF.

This chain's CDR3 is CASSKDPRLYEQYF. The CDR3 DNA follows: TGTGCCAGCAGTAAGGACCCTCGGCTTTACGAGCAGTACTTC. This chain links TRBV6-2 or TRBV6-3 with TRBJ2-7, with D hard to call. This CDR3 is 14 amino acids long. Trimming took 5 bases from V and 4 from J, leaving 15 bases between them. Germline CDR1 is MNHEY and CDR2 is SVGEGT.

This sequence joins TRBV4-2 and TRBJ1-2; D call uncertain. Germline CDR1 reads LGHNA; CDR2 reads YNFKEQ. With 1 base removed from V and 5 bases from J, the gap between germline ends came to 11 bases. This CDR3 comprises 14 residues. Written as DNA, the CDR3 is TGTGCCAGCAGCCAAGCCTCTTTGGGTTATGGCTACACCTTC. Encoded protein: CASSQASLGYGYTF.

This clonotype was detected ten times or more. This chain links TRBV7-9 with TRBJ1-1; the D is unclear. Per the germline V gene, CDR1 is SEHNR and CDR2 is FQNEAQ (reference sequence). The CDR3 has 14 amino acids. V was trimmed by 5 bases and J by 10 bases, leaving 20 bases between them. The CDR3 DNA follows: TGTGCCAGCAGCCCTATCATCAACGGTTTCGGAGCTTTCTTT. Protein product: CASSPIINGFGAFF.

This clonotype has only a few counts. V usage is TRBV20-1 and J usage is TRBJ2-3; D possibly corresponds to TRBD1 (6 bases). The CDR3 is 14 amino acids. Germline-derived CDR1 and CDR2 are DFQATT and SNEGSKA (reference sequence). V shed 6 bases and J shed 2 bases, with 15 bases lying between them. The CDR3 DNA sequence: TGCAGTGCGACAAGGGACATACTCACAGATACGCAGTATTTT. Protein sequence: CSATRDILTDTQYF.

In this sample, this clonotype turned up a few times. The chain is built from TRBV11-2 and TRBJ2-5; maybe TRBD1 (6 bases). Trimming took off 1 base at V and 5 bases at J, with 14 bases between the two ends. CDR1 is SGHAT, CDR2 FQNNGV, per germline. The CDR3 has 15 residues. The CDR3 DNA reads TGTGCCAGCAGCTTAGCAGGGGCGTTTGAGGAGACCCAGTACTTC. This codes for CASSLAGAFEETQYF.

The chain uses TRBV5-8 and TRBJ2-2; D tentatively fits TRBD1 or TRBD2 (5 bases each). The CDR3 runs to 15 residues. Germline V lookup: CDR1 SGHTS, CDR2 YDEGEE. Trimming took off 4 bases at V and 7 bases at J, with 17 bases between the two ends. CDR3 bases: TGTGCCAGCAGCCCTGGGACGGGGATGGACGGGGAGCTGTTTTTT. This sequence encodes CASSPGTGMDGELFF.

V gene TRBV20-1 combines with J gene TRBJ2-5, with D unclear. Trimming took off 2 bases at V and 4 bases at J, with 14 bases between the two ends. The CDR3 consists of 14 residues. Germline CDR1 is DFQATT and CDR2 is SNEGSKA (reference sequence). CDR3 in amino acids: CSARRAVGGETQYF. The CDR3, as DNA: TGCAGTGCTAGACGAGCCGTTGGTGGAGAGACCCAGTACTTC.

The CDR3, as DNA: TGTGCCAGCAGCTTCCAGACCTATGGCTACACCTTC. Translating gives CASSFQTYGYTF. The rearrangement links TRBV11-2 to TRBJ1-2; D unclear. Per the germline V gene, CDR1 is SGHAT and CDR2 is FQNNGV. The V end lost 3 bases, the J end lost 4 bases, and 6 bases lay between the germline ends. This CDR3 comprises 12 residues. Using reference TRBV11-2 and TRBJ1-2 for the parts outside the CDR3, the full variable domain is EAGVAQSPRYKIIEKRQSVAFWCNPISGHATLYWYQQILGQGPKLLIQFQNNGVVDDSQLPKDRFSAERLKGVDSTLKIQPAKLEDSAVYLCASSFQTYGYTFGSGTRLTVV.

A few counts support this clonotype. This chain uses TRBV7-2 with TRBJ2-5; D remains ambiguous. V shed 4 bases and J shed 5 bases, with 11 bases lying between them. Germline loops: CDR1 SGHTA, CDR2 FQGNSA. The CDR3 sequence is 13 residues long. Here the CDR3 reads CASSSQHEETQYF. DNA for the CDR3: TGTGCCAGCAGCTCCCAGCACGAGGAGACCCAGTACTTC.